This passage covers 25 T cell receptor beta chains from one sample sequenced in a study of T-cell memory formation after mild COVID-19. TCRdb reprocessed the 5' RACE reads via MiXCR and lists one record per CDR3 protein. The sample records under 90,000 distinct CDR3 sequences, approximately 13% being singletons. Sample: PBMCs or a T cell subset sorted from them (not recorded which). These receptors originate from an adult woman who had mild COVID-19 (a few samples of this study predate the infection). Cell type and time point are not known.

This clonotype was recorded many times. The chain's CDR3 is CASSEWRTGASQYF. For the CDR3, the DNA is TGTGCCAGCAGCGAGTGGCGGACAGGGGCGTCCCAGTACTTC. The V gene is TRBV11-2, the J gene TRBJ2-5, with TRBD1 matching over 9 bases. Germline-derived CDR1 and CDR2 are SGHAT and FQNNGV. There are 14 residues in the CDR3. Trimming removed 5 bases from V and 9 bases from J; junction bases left unmatched: 10.

This clonotype was seen at least ten times. The DNA for the CDR3 is TGCAGTGCGAAGTCCCCAGGGGGCATCTACGAGCAGTACTTC. Translating gives CSAKSPGGIYEQYF. The gene calls are TRBV20-1 and TRBJ2-7; 8 bases fit TRBD1. CDR1 is DFQATT, CDR2 SNEGSKA, per germline (reference sequence). The CDR3 is made up of 14 amino acids. Trimming cost V 6 bases and J 3 bases; bases outside gene matches: 10.

The chain carries TRBV7-9 and TRBJ2-3; D gene uncertain. V lost 5 bases, J lost 0 bases, and 9 bases lay in between. Germline CDR1 SEHNR, CDR2 FQNEAQ (reference sequence). CDR3 length: 14 residues. The CDR3 is CASSPSDSTDTQYF. DNA of the CDR3: TGTGCCAGCAGCCCCTCGGATAGCACAGATACGCAGTATTTT.

This clonotype has ten or more counts. V and J are TRBV5-5 and TRBJ2-7; tentatively, D is TRBD1 (7 bases). CDR1 and CDR2 from the germline V gene are SGHKS and YYEKEE (reference sequence). The CDR3 contains 15 residues. V was trimmed by 2 bases and J by 4 bases, leaving 16 bases between them. This CDR3 is CASSFWRGRLYEQYF. Written as DNA, the CDR3 is TGTGCCAGCAGCTTTTGGAGGGGGCGACTGTACGAGCAGTACTTC.

A few counts support this clonotype. This chain links TRBV7-3 with TRBJ1-1; a weak D match, TRBD1 (5 bases). The germline gives CDR1 SGHTA, CDR2 FQGTGA. CDR3 length: 13 residues. Between the trimmed V and J ends, which lost 6 bases and 4 bases, there was a span of 12 bases. The CDR3 region is CASSSGTVTEAFF. The CDR3, as DNA: TGTGCCAGCAGTTCTGGGACGGTCACTGAAGCTTTCTTT.

The chain has TRBV7-3 and TRBJ2-7; D perhaps matches TRBD1 (5 bases). The CDR3 extends over 13 amino acids. The germline V gene encodes CDR1 SGHTA and CDR2 FQGTGA. Between the trimmed V and J ends, which lost 5 bases and 4 bases, there was a span of 12 bases. CDR3 sequence (DNA): TGTGCCAGCAGCCCAGGGTACTCGTACGAGCAGTACTTC. Protein: CASSPGYSYEQYF.

In DNA form, the CDR3 reads TGTGCCAGTAGTCCTGGGACAGGGAATCCCGGGGAGCTGTTTTTT. The encoded protein is CASSPGTGNPGELFF. The chain joins TRBV19 to TRBJ2-2; the match to TRBD1 covers 9 bases. Looked up from germline, CDR1 is LNHDA and CDR2 is SQIVND (reference sequence). J lost 6 bases, V lost 5 bases, and 7 bases had no gene match. The CDR3 contains 15 residues. Supplemented by reference TRBV19 and TRBJ2-2, the full variable domain reads DGGITQSPKYLFRKEGQNVTLSCEQNLNHDAMYWYRQDPGQGLRLIYYSQIVNDFQKGDIAEGYSVSREKKESFPLTVTSAQKNPTAFYLCASSPGTGNPGELFFGEGSRLTVL.

The V gene is TRBV24-1, the J gene TRBJ2-2; no reliable D call. Trimming removed 4 bases at V and 2 bases at J, with 4 bases between. This CDR3 has 13 residues. Per the germline V gene, CDR1 is KGHDR and CDR2 is SFDVKD. CDR3 amino acids: CATSEFNTGELFF. DNA for the CDR3: TGTGCCACCAGTGAATTTAACACCGGGGAGCTGTTTTTT.

The genes are TRBV29-1 and TRBJ2-5; TRBD2 might be the D (6 bases). Trimming left V 2 bases short and J 2 bases short, with 12 bases between. This CDR3 has 14 amino acids. From germline, CDR1 is SQVTM and CDR2 ANQGSEA. CDR3 sequence (DNA): TGCAGCGTTGAAAGGAGGGTATCACAAGAGACCCAGTACTTC. Residues: CSVERRVSQETQYF.

This clonotype was seen more than once but under ten times. The chain combines TRBV24-1 with TRBJ2-1; D ambiguous. V was trimmed by 4 bases and J by 2 bases, leaving 5 bases between them. CDR3 length: 13 amino acids. Germline V gene lookup returns CDR1 KGHDR and CDR2 SFDVKD. This CDR3 is CATSDGAYNEQFF. In DNA, the CDR3 is TGTGCCACCAGTGACGGAGCCTACAATGAGCAGTTCTTC.

This clonotype was counted a few times. The chain uses TRBV7-3 and TRBJ2-3, with 10 bases fitting TRBD2. The J segment lost 1 base and the V segment lost 1 base, leaving 5 bases of the junction unmatched. Germline lookup yields CDR1 SGHTA and CDR2 FQGTGA. The CDR3 loop spans 17 amino acids. The CDR3 loop reads CASSLNPGLAGTDTQYF. In nucleotides, the CDR3 is TGTGCCAGCAGCTTAAACCCCGGACTAGCGGGCACAGATACGCAGTATTTT.

The chain recombines TRBV24-1 with TRBJ2-3; 8 bases match TRBD2. Unmatched junction bases numbered 4, after V lost 0 bases and J lost 3 bases. Germline values: CDR1 KGHDR, CDR2 SFDVKD. The CDR3 spans 16 residues. The CDR3 DNA sequence: TGTGCCACCAGTGATTTGGGCCCGGGGGGGACAGATACGCAGTATTTT. Translation: CATSDLGPGGTDTQYF.

This clonotype was counted only a few times. The rearrangement joins TRBV5-5 to TRBJ1-1; perhaps TRBD1 as D (6 bases). The CDR3 runs to 15 residues. Trimming left V 1 base short and J 1 base short, with 11 bases between. Germline assignment: CDR1 SGHKS and CDR2 YYEKEE (reference sequence). The CDR3 region is CASSLLGARNTEAFF. The CDR3 nucleotides are TGTGCCAGCAGCTTGCTGGGGGCAAGGAACACTGAAGCTTTCTTT. The variable domain in full, with the rest retrieved from reference TRBV5-5 and TRBJ1-1, is DAGVTQSPTHLIKTRGQQVTLRCSPISGHKSVSWYQQVLGQGPQFIFQYYEKEERGRGNFPDRFSARQFPNYSSELNVNALLLGDSALYLCASSLLGARNTEAFFGQGTRLTVV.

The gene calls are TRBV9 and TRBJ2-1; D is unresolved. Trimming pared 0 bases from V and 9 bases from J, leaving 10 bases between. Germline V gives CDR1 SGDLS, CDR2 YYNGEE. The CDR3 spans 13 residues. The CDR3 here is CASSVVSTSEQFF. The CDR3 nucleotides read TGTGCCAGCAGCGTAGTATCGACCAGTGAGCAGTTCTTC.

This chain joins TRBV11-2 and TRBJ2-7; no definite D call. The V end lost 6 bases, the J end lost 2 bases, and 11 bases lay between the germline ends. The CDR3 sequence is 13 residues long. CDR1 is SGHAT, CDR2 FQNNGV, per germline. The DNA of the CDR3 is TGTGCCAGCAGTCCCGCCCCGACCTACGAGCAGTACTTC. Translation gives CASSPAPTYEQYF.

This clonotype has only a few counts. The chain uses TRBV6-2 or TRBV6-3 and TRBJ2-1; the D is unclear. Trimming stripped 5 bases from V and 6 bases from J, with 23 bases between. The CDR3 extends over 17 amino acids. Germline CDR1 reads MNHEY; CDR2 reads SVGEGT. DNA for the CDR3: TGTGCCAGCAGTCACCTTCTCTATGAGAGCCTTCGCAATGAGCAGTTCTTC. Translating it yields CASSHLLYESLRNEQFF.

The J gene is TRBJ2-7, the V gene TRBV6-1, with TRBD2 matching over 9 bases. Germline V gene sequence: CDR1 MNHNS, CDR2 SASEGT. Trimming cost V 4 bases and J 1 base; bases outside gene matches: 5. The length of the CDR3 is 15 residues. The CDR3 is CASSVGTSPSYEQYF. The CDR3 DNA reads TGTGCCAGCAGTGTTGGGACTAGCCCTTCCTACGAGCAGTACTTC.

Only a few counts were recorded for this clonotype. The chain uses TRBV12-3 or TRBV12-4 and TRBJ2-7; 7 nucleotides agree with TRBD2. This CDR3 has 16 residues. V lost 8 bases and J lost 4; bases outside the gene matches: 17. CDR3 sequence: CASAKGGLPLDYEQYF. The DNA for the CDR3 is TGTGCCAGCGCCAAGGGAGGGCTACCCCTCGATTACGAGCAGTACTTC.

The J gene is TRBJ2-1, the V gene TRBV3-1; 14 bases map to TRBD2. The J segment lost 3 bases and the V segment lost 0 bases, leaving 7 bases of the junction unmatched. The CDR3 spans 19 residues. The germline CDR1 and CDR2 sequences are LGHDT and YNNKEL (reference sequence). CDR3 amino acids: CASSQESGLAGEYYNEQFF. The CDR3 DNA is TGTGCCAGCAGCCAAGAGTCGGGACTAGCGGGAGAATACTACAATGAGCAGTTCTTC.

The V call is TRBV6-2 or TRBV6-3, the J call TRBJ1-6; D possibly corresponds to TRBD1 (6 bases). V lost 6 bases, J lost 7 bases, and 16 bases lay in between. The CDR3 has 15 amino acids. Germline CDR1 is MNHEY and CDR2 is SVGEGT. The CDR3 spells CASRNEQGWNSPLHF. The CDR3, as DNA: TGTGCCAGCAGAAATGAACAGGGTTGGAATTCACCCCTCCACTTT.

This clonotype was seen a few times. The rearrangement joins TRBV29-1 to TRBJ1-1; D is possibly TRBD1 (6 bases). V lost 3 bases to trimming and J lost 5 bases, with 13 bases between them. Germline-derived CDR1 and CDR2 are SQVTM and ANQGSEA. The length of the CDR3 is 13 residues. The CDR3 DNA reads as TGCAGCGTTGACCGGGGGCGGAGGACTGAAGCTTTCTTT. It translates to CSVDRGRRTEAFF.

This chain connects TRBV5-1 to TRBJ1-5; D remains unclear. V was cut by 0 bases and J by 0 bases, with 10 bases left in between. There are 16 residues in the CDR3. Germline V CDR1 and CDR2: SGHRS, YFSETQ. CDR3 in amino acids: CASSLVSRDSNQPQHF. CDR3 DNA: TGCGCCAGCAGCTTGGTTAGCCGCGATAGCAATCAGCCCCAGCATTTT.

CDR3 in amino acids: CASSLVSGANVLTF. The CDR3 DNA sequence: TGTGCCAGCAGCCTCGTCTCTGGGGCCAACGTCCTGACTTTC. This chain uses TRBV7-9 with TRBJ2-6; D remains unclear. V was trimmed by 5 bases and J by 0 bases, leaving 5 bases between them. CDR1 is SEHNR and CDR2 is FQNEAQ in the germline V gene (reference sequence). The CDR3 loop spans 14 amino acids. Complete variable domain (other parts from reference TRBV7-9 and TRBJ2-6): DTGVSQNPRHKITKRGQNVTFRCDPISEHNRLYWYRQTLGQGPEFLTYFQNEAQLEKSRLLSDRFSAERPKGSFSTLEIQRTEQGDSAMYLCASSLVSGANVLTFGAGSRLTVL.

This chain connects TRBV3-1 to TRBJ2-1; TRBD2 matches 14 bases. The CDR3 covers 16 residues. Germline CDR1 reads LGHDT; CDR2 reads YNNKEL (reference sequence). V shed 5 bases, J shed 10 bases, and the junction held 10 bases outside the gene matches. The DNA for the CDR3 is TGTGCCAGCAGCGACGGGACTAGCGGGAGCTTATGGGAGCAGTTCTTC. Translation: CASSDGTSGSLWEQFF.

The chain is built from TRBV4-1 and TRBJ1-1; no firm D call. The CDR3 is 13 residues long. V lost 1 base to trimming and J lost 0 bases, with 3 bases between them. From germline, CDR1 is MGHRA and CDR2 YSYEKL. This CDR3 reads CASSQVLNTEAFF. The CDR3 bases are TGCGCCAGCAGCCAAGTCTTGAACACTGAAGCTTTCTTT.